The rows below give T cell receptor beta chains drawn from one sample of a study of TIL therapy for anti-PD-1-resistant metastatic lung cancer. The protocol was immunoSEQ multiplex PCR, while the TCRdb copy is restricted to in-frame clones and leaves out a portion. Seen here are 55,000 to 65,000 clones, about 70% observed once, and the top ten hold about 1.8%. Specimen: blood, collected at baseline. The receptors were sampled from a person between 25 and 79 years old with non-small cell lung cancer. CDR3s include the opening cysteine and the closing phenylalanine or tryptophan.

j_call,v_call,cdr3_aa
TRBJ2-7,TRBV28,CASSPVGFGYEQYF
TRBJ1-5,TRBV28,CASSRGRGGNQPQHF
TRBJ2-1,TRBV28,CASSPITGYDNEQFF
TRBJ1-2,TRBV28,CASSTPADGYTF
TRBJ2-5,TRBV11-3,CASSPPPAGETQYF
TRBJ2-7,TRBV7-9,CASSFLSGRAGQYF
TRBJ2-7,TRBV5-1,CASSLGLAGYVSGDSEQYF
TRBJ2-1,TRBV5-1,CASSQMPGSSYNEQFF
TRBJ1-5,TRBV14,CASSQSGRNQPQHF
TRBJ2-4,TRBV4-1,CATAGGTKNIQYF
TRBJ1-5,TRBV19,CASSKSPGGNQPQHF
TRBJ1-2,TRBV30,CAWTPWTDYYGYTF
TRBJ2-5,TRBV7-9,CASSLGAGAFGETQYF
TRBJ2-6,TRBV29-1,CSVDPGPGANVLTF
TRBJ2-7,TRBV30,CAGRDPSYEQYF
TRBJ2-3,TRBV9,CASSVGLAGSFTDTQYF
TRBJ2-7,TRBV19,CASSSPGTGVYEQYF
TRBJ1-1,TRBV7-9,CASSLESWEAFF
TRBJ2-7,TRBV7-3,CASSWGTGESYEQYF
TRBJ2-1,TRBV29-1,CSVGGTGQREQFF
TRBJ1-2,TRBV2,CASTAFGSNRGYTF
TRBJ2-7,TRBV9,CASSVAGTTSAEQYF
TRBJ1-2,TRBV15,CATSRDMGTGTFYGYTF
TRBJ1-5,TRBV6-5,CASSLRNGNQPQHF
TRBJ2-7,TRBV7-8,CASTLAGSTSYEQYF
TRBJ1-4,TRBV4-1,CASSQDARQGFEKLFF
TRBJ1-1,TRBV19,CASSIPGVRNTEAFF
TRBJ2-7,TRBV7-6,CASSADPGQGYEQYF
TRBJ2-6,TRBV7-8,CASSSSFSGGPSGANVLTF
TRBJ1-2,TRBV6-5,CASSYITVRDGYTF
TRBJ1-5,TRBV4-1,CASSQAGGTNNQPQHF
TRBJ1-5,TRBV6-6,CASSDSNSNQPQHF
TRBJ2-5,TRBV7-2,CASSLSGQGARETQYF
TRBJ1-5,TRBV10-2,CASSESGVITPQHF
TRBJ1-5,TRBV10-3,CAIRMDGNSNQPQHF
TRBJ2-1,TRBV5-1,CASSLTDGGDEQFF
TRBJ2-5,TRBV5-1,CASSLAEPEETQYF
TRBJ1-1,TRBV6-5,CASSWTRKNTEAFF
TRBJ2-2,TRBV5-1,CASSLAPLEELFF
TRBJ2-7,TRBV6-5,CASSYQRGPYEQYF
TRBJ2-3,TRBV7-2,CASSSRLNLVTDTQYF
TRBJ2-1,TRBV9,CASSANRGPSYNEQFF
TRBJ1-5,TRBV9,CASSQGQGAGQPQHF
TRBJ1-6,TRBV19,CASSALDRESSPLHF
TRBJ2-1,TRBV4-3,CASSQDRDRAYNEQFF
TRBJ2-2,TRBV5-1,CASSADRVGGELFF
TRBJ1-1,TRBV18,CASSPRGQGVGTATEAFF